This TCR beta chain was captured in a study of cytomegalovirus exposure and HLA in healthy donors. Only in-frame clones appear in the TCRdb table, and some are missing; sequencing was by immunoSEQ multiplex PCR. The table lists about 400,000 clones, 86% of them singletons. General study results and limits: Overall, about 160 TCR beta chains were annotated as cytomegalovirus-associated. Reports described diagnosis of cytomegalovirus status by the classifier as highly specific and sensitive.

The ends were cut back, 4 bases at V and 11 bases at J, with 8 bases in the middle. The CDR3 is made up of 10 amino acids. Germline CDR1 reads SEHNR; CDR2 reads FQNEAQ (reference sequence). On this clone: Its antigen is not identified.

This clonotype was obtained from a woman aged 18-29 years in good health and CMV-seronegative. The chain employs TRBV7-9 and TRBJ1-1; D gene ambiguous. Source material: PBMCs. The CDR3 loop reads CASSSRRAFF. The DNA of the CDR3 is TGTGCCAGCAGCTCGCGGCGGGCTTTCTTT.